The rows below give T cell receptor beta chains drawn from one sample of a study of regulatory T cells in long-lasting Graves disease. TCRdb used MiXCR to reprocess the multiplex PCR reads, holding one entry per CDR3 protein. The table lists approximately 230,000 distinct CDR3 sequences, about 17% of them singletons, with less than 25% in the top ten. This material consisted of peripheral blood mononuclear cells (PBMCs), taken at new diagnosis, from a patient treated with antithyroid drugs. These receptor sequences come from a female donor with Graves disease. CDR3s include the opening cysteine and the closing phenylalanine or tryptophan. A D gene is named only where the DNA matches it firmly. The listing skips clone size in some rows; elsewhere it reads once, few, many or a size class.

J,V,D,size,DNA,CDR3
TRBJ2-1,TRBV12-3/TRBV12-4,TRBD2,many,TGTGCCAGCAGCCGGGGGACTAGCGGGAACTCCTACAATGAGCAGTTCTTC,CASSRGTSGNSYNEQFF
TRBJ1-4,TRBV7-9,.,many,TGTGCCAGCAGCCTTACAACGGGGCGCGATAATGAAAAACTGTTTTTT,CASSLTTGRDNEKLFF
TRBJ1-1,TRBV28,TRBD1,.,TGTGCCAGCAGTTCCGGACAGGTTTTTGAAGCTTTCTTT,CASSSGQVFEAFF
TRBJ1-2,TRBV20-1,.,many,TGCAGTGTCCCACAGGACAGAGGTCATGGCTACACCTTC,CSVPQDRGHGYTF
TRBJ2-7,TRBV7-9,TRBD1,many,TGTGCCAGCAGCAGCTCGGGACAGGACTACGAGCAGTACTTC,CASSSSGQDYEQYF
TRBJ2-5,TRBV7-9,.,.,TGTGCCAGCAGCGCAGTGAAGGGGGGGCAAGAGACCCAGTACTTC,CASSAVKGGQETQYF
TRBJ2-1,TRBV6-5,TRBD2,many,TGTGCCAGCAGTTATGGCTTTGCGGGAGGATCCTACAATGAGCAGTTCTTC,CASSYGFAGGSYNEQFF
TRBJ2-2,TRBV19,TRBD2,few,TGTGCCAGTAGTACACTAGCGGAACCGAACACCGGGGAGCTGTTTTTT,CASSTLAEPNTGELFF
TRBJ2-1,TRBV30,.,many,TGTGCCTGGGAACAGGTCTACAATGAGCAGTTCTTC,CAWEQVYNEQFF
TRBJ2-5,TRBV27,TRBD1,.,TGTGCCAGCAGTTCCGGGACAGGGAATTTCCTGGAGACCCAGTACTTC,CASSSGTGNFLETQYF
TRBJ2-3,TRBV20-1,TRBD1,few,TGCAGTATAACCGGCAGCTTAACGGGGCCCAGGGGGGATACGCAGTATTTT,CSITGSLTGPRGDTQYF
TRBJ1-1,TRBV18,.,many,TGTGCCAGCTCACCGCGGGCTTCGAGTACTGAAGCTTTCTTT,CASSPRASSTEAFF
TRBJ1-6,TRBV7-2,TRBD1,many,TGTGCCAGCCAGGGACAGGCGAGCTCCTATAATTCACCCCTCCACTTT,CASQGQASSYNSPLHF
TRBJ1-5,TRBV10-3,.,many,TGTGCCATCGCGGCAGGACCTAGCAATCAGCCCCAGCATTTT,CAIAAGPSNQPQHF
TRBJ2-1,TRBV11-2,.,many,TGTGCCAGCAGGCCGAGGGGCGTTAATGAGCAGTTCTTC,CASRPRGVNEQFF
TRBJ2-2,TRBV9,.,many,TGTGCCAGCAGCGTAGAGGCCCGACGAGGTGCCGGGGAGCTGTTTTTT,CASSVEARRGAGELFF
TRBJ1-4,TRBV6-1,.,many,TGTGCCAGCAGTCTGACCCTAGGGGAAAAACTGTTTTTT,CASSLTLGEKLFF
TRBJ1-2,TRBV7-8,.,many,TGTGCCAGCAGCTTACGGTCCTCACTAGGCTACACCTTC,CASSLRSSLGYTF
TRBJ1-2,TRBV9,TRBD1,many,TGTGCCAGCAGCCCAAAGGACAGGGCTAACTATGGCTACACCTTC,CASSPKDRANYGYTF
TRBJ2-5,TRBV20-1,.,.,TGCAGTGCGCAGGAGCCAAGGGAGACCCAGTACTTC,CSAQEPRETQYF
TRBJ1-4,TRBV30,.,.,TGTGCCTCTGAGAGGAGGCAGGATAATGAAAAACTGTTTTTT,CASERRQDNEKLFF
TRBJ2-1,TRBV5-1,TRBD2,many,TGCGCCAGCAGCTTGGGAGGCCCGGGGGGGGGTGAGCAGTTCTTC,CASSLGGPGGGEQFF
TRBJ1-1,TRBV12-3/TRBV12-4,.,many,TGTGCCAGCACCTGGGAGGAGGGGAACACTGAAGCTTTCTTT,CASTWEEGNTEAFF
TRBJ1-3,TRBV9,.,.,TGTGCCAGCAGCGTACCTGGAGGAAACACCATATATTTT,CASSVPGGNTIYF
TRBJ2-1,TRBV7-3,TRBD2,many,TGTGCCAGCAGCATAGCGGGAGGCTCCTACAATGAGCAGTTCTTC,CASSIAGGSYNEQFF
TRBJ1-5,TRBV4-1,.,.,TGCGCCAGCAGCCAAGCAGAAAGTCAGCCCCAGCATTTT,CASSQAESQPQHF
TRBJ2-1,TRBV11-2,TRBD2,.,TGTGCCAGCAGCCAACTCCTAGCGGGAGGTCGAAATGAGCAGTTCTTC,CASSQLLAGGRNEQFF
TRBJ2-1,TRBV7-9,.,many,TGTGCCAGCAGCGTAGCAAACCACGAAGATATATACAATGAGCAGTTCTTC,CASSVANHEDIYNEQFF